This T cell receptor (beta chain) was observed in a study of CXCR3-negative and CXCR3-positive naive CD8 T cells. Libraries were UMI-labeled 5' RACE TRB cDNA. TCRdb reanalyzed the 5' RACE reads and collapses them to one entry per CDR3 protein, without DNA. The sample's table shows approximately 59,000 distinct CDR3 sequences. The CDR3 covers 15 residues. Germline CDR1 LGHNA, CDR2 YNFKEQ. About this clonotype itself: The antigen is not known.

Using triplicate sorts, 250,000 to 350,000 cells were collected each time from every CD8+ T cell subset. General observations from the study: Naive cells with CXCR3 showed TRB CDR3s that were more hydrophobic than those in CXCR3-negative naive cells.

Sequences were obtained from naive CXCR3+ CD8+ T cells from blood. Sample subset: CD45RO-CCR7+CD27+CD95- naive CD8+ T cells expressing CXCR3 (TNR3+). This clonotype was obtained from a human donor in good health. Some clones in this sample may be carry-over from other donors' samples. The gene calls are TRBV4-2 and TRBJ2-1; TCRdb indicates TRBD1, and absent DNA this call remains unverified. CDR3 in amino acids: CASSQDGQGQNEQFF.